One and the same sample provided the 27 T cell receptor beta chains below, sequenced in a study of shared clonotypes between healthy human individuals. Assay: immunoSEQ multiplex PCR; the TCRdb copy retains only in-frame clones and omits some. The table shows over a million clones, with roughly 98% occurring only once. The sample was naive CD4+ T cells sorted from blood. Subset given: CD45RA+ positively selected. These receptors were obtained from a man aged 25-45 years in good health.

This chain links TRBV28 with TRBJ2-1, with D perhaps matching TRBD1 or TRBD2 (5 bases each). Between the trimmed V and J ends, which lost 7 bases and 9 bases, there was a span of 19 bases. Germline V lookup: CDR1 MDHEN, CDR2 SYDVKM. The CDR3 spans 14 residues. CDR3 bases: TGTGCCAGCAACCTCTGGGGGAGTGTAGGTGAGCAGTTCTTC. It yields the protein CASNLWGSVGEQFF.

This sequence joins TRBV5-4 and TRBJ2-5; D is undetermined. CDR3 length: 12 amino acids. Trimming left V 1 base short and J 4 bases short, with 5 bases between. Germline CDR1 reads SGHNT; CDR2 reads YYREEE (reference sequence). In nucleotides, the CDR3 is TGTGCCAGCAGCTTGACCGTAGAGACCCAGTACTTC. Encoded protein: CASSLTVETQYF. Variable domain in full (rest from reference TRBV5-4 and TRBJ2-5): ETGVTQSPTHLIKTRGQQVTLRCSSQSGHNTVSWYQQALGQGPQFIFQYYREEENGRGNFPPRFSGLQFPNYSSELNVNALELDDSALYLCASSLTVETQYFGPGTRLLVL.

The chain employs TRBV7-8 and TRBJ2-1; 9 nucleotides match TRBD2. The junction had 6 bases not matched to a gene; V was cut back by 3 bases and J by 0 bases. Per germline, CDR1 SGHVS and CDR2 FQNEAQ. The length of the CDR3 is 17 residues. The CDR3 nucleotides read TGTGCCAGCAGCTTGAGACTAGCGGAGTTCTCCTACAATGAGCAGTTCTTC. This sequence encodes CASSLRLAEFSYNEQFF.

The rearrangement links TRBV9 to TRBJ2-7, with 7 bases aligning to TRBD1. Germline V gene lookup returns CDR1 SGDLS and CDR2 YYNGEE. V lost 4 bases and J lost 3; bases outside the gene matches: 10. This CDR3 spans 15 amino acids. CDR3 protein: CASSQGGATNYEQYF. DNA of the CDR3: TGTGCCAGCAGCCAAGGGGGCGCGACTAACTACGAGCAGTACTTC. Drawing the rest from reference TRBV9 and TRBJ2-7, the complete variable domain is DSGVTQTPKHLITATGQRVTLRCSPRSGDLSVYWYQQSLDQGLQFLIQYYNGEERAKGNILERFSAQQFPDLHSELNLSSLELGDSALYFCASSQGGATNYEQYFGPGTRLTVT.

The chain recombines TRBV7-9 with TRBJ2-5; TRBD2 agrees at 11 bases. Germline V gene sequence: CDR1 SEHNR, CDR2 FQNEAQ (reference sequence). The ends lost 0 bases at V and 3 bases at J; junction bases unmatched: 9. This CDR3 region has 18 residues. The CDR3 nucleotides read TGTGCCAGCAGCTTAGCTTGGGTGACTAGCGGGGAAAAAGAGACCCAGTACTTC. Amino acid sequence: CASSLAWVTSGEKETQYF.

V and J are TRBV19 and TRBJ1-5; perhaps TRBD1 as D (5 bases). The CDR3 is 15 residues long. Germline CDR1 is LNHDA and CDR2 is SQIVND (reference sequence). V dropped 8 bases and J dropped 2 bases, with 16 bases sitting between them. The CDR3 protein is CASEVGARRNQPQHF. CDR3 in DNA: TGTGCCAGTGAGGTAGGGGCGAGGCGCAATCAGCCCCAGCATTTT.

In regard to this clone: Other DNA sequences of this sample code for an identical CDR3. The chain links TRBV27 to TRBJ2-6, with D possibly TRBD2 on 5 matching bases. V shed 6 bases and J shed 0 bases, with 6 bases lying between them. The CDR3 runs to 14 residues. The germline CDR1 and CDR2 sequences are MNHEY and SMNVEV (reference sequence). The CDR3 is CASSGNSGANVLTF. CDR3 coding DNA: TGTGCCAGCAGCGGGAACTCTGGGGCCAACGTCCTGACTTTC.

The rearrangement joins TRBV30 to TRBJ2-1; D gene ambiguous. The CDR3 has 11 residues. Germline V gene sequence: CDR1 GTSNPN, CDR2 SVGIG (reference sequence). V lost 4 bases and J lost 4, with 5 bases in between. The CDR3 DNA reads TGTGCCTGGAACAAGTACAATGAGCAGTTCTTC. Amino acids: CAWNKYNEQFF.

V gene TRBV20-1 combines with J gene TRBJ2-3; D is unresolved. Germline CDR1 and CDR2: DFQATT and SNEGSKA (reference sequence). This CDR3 contains 9 residues. Trimming removed 8 bases from V and 6 bases from J, with 6 bases in between. The CDR3 nucleotides are TGCAGTACAGCGGATACGCAGTATTTT. Protein product: CSTADTQYF.

Turning to this clone: The same CDR3 arises from other DNA sequences in this sample as well. The chain joins TRBV29-1 to TRBJ2-7, with TRBD1 identical over 8 bases. Losses at the gene ends were 4 bases for V and 2 bases for J; bases not matched to a gene: 4. Looked up from germline, CDR1 is SQVTM and CDR2 is ANQGSEA. The CDR3 has 13 amino acids. The CDR3 DNA follows: TGCAGCGTTGGTGGGACAGGTACCTACGAGCAGTACTTC. Encoded protein: CSVGGTGTYEQYF.

The gene calls are TRBV7-9 and TRBJ2-7, with 7 bases lining up with TRBD1. The V and J ends lost 4 bases and 3 bases, in that order; junction bases with no gene match: 15. The CDR3 spans 17 residues. From germline, CDR1 is SEHNR and CDR2 FQNEAQ (reference sequence). CDR3 region: CASSSPIRDRPIYEQYF. CDR3 DNA sequence: TGTGCCAGCAGCTCCCCTATCCGGGACAGACCTATCTACGAGCAGTACTTC.

The chain has TRBV10-2 and TRBJ2-1; unclear D gene. The CDR3 loop spans 11 amino acids. Germline CDR1 is WSHSY and CDR2 is SAAADI. Trimming removed 5 bases at V and 9 bases at J, with 8 bases between. In DNA, the CDR3 is TGCGCCAGCAGTCAGAACACTGAGCAGTTCTTC. Residues: CASSQNTEQFF.

This chain connects TRBV5-1 to TRBJ1-1, with 8 bases identical to TRBD1. The ends lost 4 bases at V and 5 bases at J; junction bases unmatched: 7. CDR3 length: 14 amino acids. The germline gives CDR1 SGHRS, CDR2 YFSETQ. CDR3 protein: CASSDPGGLTEAFF. CDR3 nucleotides: TGCGCCAGCAGCGACCCAGGGGGCCTAACTGAAGCTTTCTTT.

V and J are TRBV6-6 and TRBJ2-5; 13 bases are shared with TRBD2. Germline trimming cut 0 bases from V and 2 bases from J; bases unmatched to any gene: 0. This CDR3 has 16 residues. Germline-derived CDR1 and CDR2 are MNHNY and SVGAGI (reference sequence). The CDR3 is CASSYSTSGRQETQYF. The CDR3 coding sequence is TGTGCCAGCAGTTACTCGACTAGCGGGAGGCAAGAGACCCAGTACTTC.

This rearrangement joins TRBV9 to TRBJ2-2; maybe TRBD2 (5 bases). Germline assignment: CDR1 SGDLS and CDR2 YYNGEE. V lost 0 bases and J lost 0, with 12 bases in between. The CDR3 sequence is 17 residues long. The CDR3, as DNA: TGTGCCAGCAGCGTAGGGCCCGGGGTTGCGAACACCGGGGAGCTGTTTTTT. Its protein product is CASSVGPGVANTGELFF.

The rearrangement uses TRBV7-9 and TRBJ1-2; tentatively, D is TRBD1 (5 bases). The germline V gene has CDR1 SEHNR and CDR2 FQNEAQ (reference sequence). This CDR3 is built from 13 residues. V gave up 0 bases and J gave up 8 bases, with 10 bases separating them. The CDR3 DNA follows: TGTGCCAGCAGCTTAGCGGGGGTTCGGGGCTACACCTTC. It translates to CASSLAGVRGYTF.

The CDR3 coding sequence is TGTGCCAGTAGTATGGCAGGGGGCGACCGTAAAGAGCAGTACTTC. Its translation: CASSMAGGDRKEQYF. The chain combines TRBV19 with TRBJ2-7; 8 nucleotides line up with TRBD1. The CDR3 runs 15 residues. Germline trimming cut 3 bases from V and 7 bases from J; bases unmatched to any gene: 11. Germline-derived CDR1 and CDR2 are LNHDA and SQIVND (reference sequence).

The chain combines TRBV25-1 with TRBJ2-7; 7 bases are a match to TRBD1. V was clipped by 2 bases and J by 6 bases; unmatched bases: 10. The germline V gene has CDR1 MGHDK and CDR2 SYGVNS. This CDR3 contains 15 residues. The CDR3 region is CASSEAVGWDSEQYF. As DNA, the CDR3 is TGTGCCAGCAGTGAAGCGGTGGGATGGGACAGCGAGCAGTACTTC.

The chain employs TRBV25-1 and TRBJ2-7, with D uncertain. CDR1 is MGHDK, CDR2 SYGVNS, per germline. Trimming cost V 7 bases and J 2 bases, with 6 bases left between them. The CDR3 has 11 residues. The CDR3 DNA is TGTGCCAGCAACTTTGCCTACGAGCAGTACTTC. This sequence encodes CASNFAYEQYF.

To note about this clone: Different DNA sequences within this sample yield the same CDR3. This rearrangement joins TRBV5-1 to TRBJ1-2; 7 positions match TRBD1. J was trimmed by 3 bases and V by 1 base; bases with no gene match: 0. The CDR3 is made up of 13 amino acids. Germline assignment: CDR1 SGHRS and CDR2 YFSETQ. The CDR3 here is CASSLTGDYGYTF. CDR3 nucleotides: TGCGCCAGCAGCTTGACAGGGGACTATGGCTACACCTTC.

This clone was seen a single time. The CDR3 nucleotides are TGTGCCAGCGAACGGGGAGTTGGAGAGACCCAGTACTTC. It encodes CASERGVGETQYF. V is TRBV6-1 and J is TRBJ2-5, with D perhaps TRBD2 (5 bases). CDR3 length equals 13 residues. Deletions cut 8 bases from V and 4 bases from J, with 14 bases between. Germline V CDR1 and CDR2: MNHNS, SASEGT.

As for this clone: This same CDR3 is encoded by further DNA sequences in the sample. This rearrangement joins TRBV5-1 to TRBJ2-7; no clear D gene. Germline V CDR1 and CDR2: SGHRS, YFSETQ. The CDR3 is 13 amino acids. Trimming pared 2 bases from V and 0 bases from J, leaving 6 bases between. The CDR3 DNA is TGCGCCAGCAGCTTAGGATTCTCCTACGAGCAGTACTTC. It is translated as CASSLGFSYEQYF.

The V and J genes are TRBV18 and TRBJ2-7; 7 positions match TRBD1. The CDR3 runs 15 residues. The ends lost 2 bases at V and 5 bases at J; junction bases unmatched: 9. Germline V CDR1 and CDR2: KGHSH, LQKENI. This chain's CDR3 is CASSPVNRGRDEQYF. The CDR3 nucleotides read TGTGCCAGCTCACCAGTAAACAGGGGTCGCGACGAGCAGTACTTC.

The chain recombines TRBV18 with TRBJ1-1; TRBD1 agrees at 7 bases. With V trimmed by 3 bases and J by 2 bases, 6 bases remained unmatched. The CDR3 consists of 15 residues. Germline loops: CDR1 KGHSH, CDR2 LQKENI. The CDR3 bases are TGTGCCAGCTCACCGGGCACAGGGGTTAACACTGAAGCTTTCTTT. This sequence encodes CASSPGTGVNTEAFF.

The chain joins TRBV30 to TRBJ2-7; D perhaps matches TRBD1 (6 bases). The CDR3 has 13 residues. V lost 6 bases and J 1 base, leaving 13 bases between the germline ends. The germline CDR1 and CDR2 sequences are GTSNPN and SVGIG (reference sequence). CDR3 sequence reads: CACWKGVSYEQYF. As DNA, the CDR3 is TGTGCCTGTTGGAAGGGGGTTTCCTACGAGCAGTACTTC.

The rearrangement joins TRBV27 to TRBJ2-7; D perhaps matches TRBD2 (6 bases). Per germline, CDR1 MNHEY and CDR2 SMNVEV (reference sequence). Trimming cost V 3 bases and J 4 bases, with 16 bases left between them. The CDR3 runs 15 residues. DNA for the CDR3: TGTGCCAGCAGTTTTCAGCAGGGCGGGATTTACGAGCAGTACTTC. Translated: CASSFQQGGIYEQYF.

The rearrangement uses TRBV5-1 and TRBJ1-2; D unclear. V shed 1 base and J shed 1 base, with 8 bases lying between them. The CDR3 consists of 14 residues. CDR1 SGHRS and CDR2 YFSETQ come from the germline V gene. The CDR3 sequence: CASSLSTVNYGYTF. CDR3 DNA: TGCGCCAGCAGCTTGTCTACAGTTAACTATGGCTACACCTTC.